This T cell receptor beta chain was retrieved from a study of cytomegalovirus exposure and HLA in healthy donors. Primers included in the PCR were 60 Vbeta and 13 Jbeta primers. Data came from immunoSEQ multiplex PCR; TCRdb stores just in-frame clones and leaves some out. The sample shows roughly 130,000 clones, roughly 84% of them seen only once. This clone was seen a single time. Its antigen is as yet unknown. With 0 bases removed from V and 7 bases from J, the gap between germline ends came to 10 bases. The CDR3 has 14 residues. The germline CDR1 and CDR2 sequences are SGHTA and FQGNSA. Study-wide findings and caveats: Cytomegalovirus-associated TCR beta chains were listed, numbering around 150.

The clonotype was recovered from a girl under 10 years old in good health and CMV-seronegative. The sample was PBMCs. This chain connects TRBV7-2 to TRBJ1-5; tentative D call: TRBD1 (5 bases). The CDR3 nucleotides read TGTGCCAGCAGCTTAGCGGTGGGGGGACAGCCCCAGCATTTT. Translating gives CASSLAVGGQPQHF.